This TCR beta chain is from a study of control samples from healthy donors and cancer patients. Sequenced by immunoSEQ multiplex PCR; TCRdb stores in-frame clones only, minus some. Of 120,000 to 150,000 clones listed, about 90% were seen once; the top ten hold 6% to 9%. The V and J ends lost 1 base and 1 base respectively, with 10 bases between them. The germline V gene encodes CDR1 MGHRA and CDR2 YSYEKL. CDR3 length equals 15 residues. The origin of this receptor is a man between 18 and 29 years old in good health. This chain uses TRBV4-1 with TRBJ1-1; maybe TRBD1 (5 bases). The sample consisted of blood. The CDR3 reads CASSQAQGTNTEAFF. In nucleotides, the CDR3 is TGCGCCAGCAGCCAAGCGCAAGGGACGAACACTGAAGCTTTCTTT.